This entry describes one TCR beta chain. Its antigen remains unidentified. Looked up from germline, CDR1 is SEHNR and CDR2 is FQNEAQ (reference sequence). V shed 4 bases and J shed 4 bases, with 16 bases lying between them. The CDR3 extends over 15 amino acids. These data come from a study of cytomegalovirus exposure and HLA in healthy donors. Study-level findings and limits: Despite most TCR sequences being rare, some public TCRs occurred in many donors. Among the CMV-associated chains, a few were confirmed in vitro as specific for CMV antigens.

The primer mix had 60 Vbeta and 13 Jbeta primers. The method was immunoSEQ multiplex PCR; TCRdb's version includes in-frame clones alone and lacks a portion of them. This table has around 100,000 clones, 60% to 80% appearing once. This chain joins TRBV7-9 and TRBJ1-1; D ambiguous. Sequencing input: PBMCs. This clonotype was obtained from a man aged 50 or older in good health and CMV-seropositive. Here the CDR3 reads CASSSRAKTGTEAFF. For the CDR3, the DNA is TGTGCCAGCAGCTCACGTGCCAAAACGGGCACTGAAGCTTTCTTT. Variable domain in full (rest from reference TRBV7-9 and TRBJ1-1): DTGVSQNPRHKITKRGQNVTFRCDPISEHNRLYWYRQTLGQGPEFLTYFQNEAQLEKSRLLSDRFSAERPKGSFSTLEIQRTEQGDSAMYLCASSSRAKTGTEAFFGQGTRLTVV.